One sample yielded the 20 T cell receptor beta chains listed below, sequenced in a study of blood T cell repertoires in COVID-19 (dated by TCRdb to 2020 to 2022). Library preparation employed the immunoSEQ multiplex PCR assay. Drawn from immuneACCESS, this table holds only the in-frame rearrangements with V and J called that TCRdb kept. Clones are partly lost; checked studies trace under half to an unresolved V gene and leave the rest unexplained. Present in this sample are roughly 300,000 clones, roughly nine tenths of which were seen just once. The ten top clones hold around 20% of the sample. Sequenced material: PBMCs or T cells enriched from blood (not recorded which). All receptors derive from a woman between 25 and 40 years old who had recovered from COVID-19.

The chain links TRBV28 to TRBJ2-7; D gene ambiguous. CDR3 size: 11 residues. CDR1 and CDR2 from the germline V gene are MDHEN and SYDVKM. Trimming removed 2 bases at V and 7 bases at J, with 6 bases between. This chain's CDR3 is CASSLAREQYF. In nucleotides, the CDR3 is TGTGCCAGCAGTTTAGCCAGGGAGCAGTACTTC.

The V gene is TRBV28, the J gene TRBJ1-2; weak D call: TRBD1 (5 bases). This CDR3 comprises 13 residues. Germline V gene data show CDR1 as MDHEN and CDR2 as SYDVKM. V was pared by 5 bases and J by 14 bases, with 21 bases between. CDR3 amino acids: CASSAQDTQMGTF. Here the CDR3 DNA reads TGTGCCAGCAGTGCCCAGGACACACAAATGGGGACCTTC.

As DNA, the CDR3 is TGTGCCAGCAGCTTACAGGTCTTTGACACTGAAGCTTTCTTT. Translation gives CASSLQVFDTEAFF. The V gene is TRBV7-2, the J gene TRBJ1-1; D is unresolved. From germline, CDR1 is SGHTA and CDR2 FQGNSA. The CDR3 contains 14 residues. V dropped 2 bases and J dropped 3 bases, with 10 bases sitting between them.

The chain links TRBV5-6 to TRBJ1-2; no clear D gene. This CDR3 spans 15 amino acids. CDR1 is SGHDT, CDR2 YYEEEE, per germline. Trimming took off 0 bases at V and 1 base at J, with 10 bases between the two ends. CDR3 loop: CASSLETTINYGYTF. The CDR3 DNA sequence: TGTGCCAGCAGCTTGGAGACAACAATTAACTATGGCTACACCTTC.

CDR3 sequence reads: CATSRDLGQGATYEQYF. For the CDR3, the DNA is TGTGCCACCAGCAGAGATTTAGGGCAGGGGGCCACCTACGAGCAGTACTTC. The chain carries TRBV15 and TRBJ2-7; 8 bases line up with TRBD1. The germline CDR1 and CDR2 sequences are LNHNV and YYDKDF (reference sequence). V shed 0 bases and J 2 bases; nucleotides not matched to a gene: 9. The CDR3 length is 17 residues.

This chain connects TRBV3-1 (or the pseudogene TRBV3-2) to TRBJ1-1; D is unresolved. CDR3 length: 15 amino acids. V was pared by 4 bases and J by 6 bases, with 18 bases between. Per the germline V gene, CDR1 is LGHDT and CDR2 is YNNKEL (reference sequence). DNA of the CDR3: TGTGCCAGCAGCCGACCGACCCTCAGAGGCTCTGAAGCTTTCTTT. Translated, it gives CASSRPTLRGSEAFF.

This CDR3 is CASSSRQGRLAKNIQYF. DNA for the CDR3: TGTGCCAGCAGCTCCCGACAAGGGAGGCTAGCCAAAAACATTCAGTACTTC. V is TRBV7-2 and J is TRBJ2-4; weak D call: TRBD2 (6 bases). Per the germline V gene, CDR1 is SGHTA and CDR2 is FQGNSA. V was pared by 4 bases and J by 0 bases, with 16 bases between. CDR3 length: 17 amino acids.

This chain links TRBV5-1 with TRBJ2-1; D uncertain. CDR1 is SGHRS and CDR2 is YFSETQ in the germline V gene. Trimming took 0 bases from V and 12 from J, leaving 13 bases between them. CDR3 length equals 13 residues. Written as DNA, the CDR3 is TGCGCCAGCAGCTTGGCCGAGATGAGTGGGCAGTTCTTC. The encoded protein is CASSLAEMSGQFF.

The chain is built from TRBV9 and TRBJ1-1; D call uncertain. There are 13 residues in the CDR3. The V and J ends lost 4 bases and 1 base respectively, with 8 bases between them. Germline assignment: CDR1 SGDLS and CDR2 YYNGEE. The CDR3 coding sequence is TGTGCCAGCAGCCGTACGGGGAACACTGAAGCTTTCTTT. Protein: CASSRTGNTEAFF.

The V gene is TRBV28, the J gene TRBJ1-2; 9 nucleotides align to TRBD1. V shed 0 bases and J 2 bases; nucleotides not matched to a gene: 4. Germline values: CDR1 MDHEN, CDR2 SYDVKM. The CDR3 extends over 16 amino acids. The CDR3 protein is CASSLWDRGGNYGYTF. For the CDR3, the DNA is TGTGCCAGCAGTTTATGGGACAGGGGTGGCAACTATGGCTACACCTTC.

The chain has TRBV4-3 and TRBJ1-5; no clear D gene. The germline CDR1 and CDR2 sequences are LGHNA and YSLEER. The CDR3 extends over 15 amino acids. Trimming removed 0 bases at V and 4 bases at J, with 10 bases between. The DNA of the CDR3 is TGCGCCAGCAGCCAAGATTGGGCAGAGAATCAGCCCCAGCATTTT. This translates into CASSQDWAENQPQHF.

The CDR3 region is CASSITGTGQETQYF. As DNA, the CDR3 is TGTGCCAGTAGTATCACGGGGACAGGGCAAGAGACCCAGTACTTC. V usage is TRBV19 and J usage is TRBJ2-5; 9 nucleotides line up with TRBD1. In germline, CDR1 is LNHDA, CDR2 SQIVND (reference sequence). Trimming took 3 bases from V and 2 from J; bases not matched to a gene: 4. This CDR3 spans 15 amino acids.

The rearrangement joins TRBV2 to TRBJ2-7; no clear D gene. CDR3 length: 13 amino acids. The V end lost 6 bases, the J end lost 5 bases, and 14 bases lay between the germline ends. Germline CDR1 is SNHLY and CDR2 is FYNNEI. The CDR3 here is CASSLRQGDEQYF. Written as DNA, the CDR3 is TGTGCCAGCAGCTTACGACAAGGCGACGAGCAGTACTTC. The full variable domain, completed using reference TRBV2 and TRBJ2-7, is EPEVTQTPSHQVTQMGQEVILRCVPISNHLYFYWYRQILGQKVEFLVSFYNNEISEKSEIFDDQFSVERPDGSNFTLKIRSTKLEDSAMYFCASSLRQGDEQYFGPGTRLTVT.

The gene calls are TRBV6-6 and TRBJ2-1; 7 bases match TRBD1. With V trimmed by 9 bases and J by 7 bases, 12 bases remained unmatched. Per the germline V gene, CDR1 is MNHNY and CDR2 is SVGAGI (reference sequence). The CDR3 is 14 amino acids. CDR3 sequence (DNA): TGTGCCAGTACGAAACAGGGGTCCAGGAATGAGCAGTTCTTC. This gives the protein CASTKQGSRNEQFF.

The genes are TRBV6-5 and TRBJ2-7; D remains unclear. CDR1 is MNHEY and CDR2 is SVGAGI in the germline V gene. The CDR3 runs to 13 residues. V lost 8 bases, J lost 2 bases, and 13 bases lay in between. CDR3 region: CASSPGFPYEQYF. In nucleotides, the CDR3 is TGTGCCAGCTCGCCGGGTTTCCCCTACGAGCAGTACTTC.

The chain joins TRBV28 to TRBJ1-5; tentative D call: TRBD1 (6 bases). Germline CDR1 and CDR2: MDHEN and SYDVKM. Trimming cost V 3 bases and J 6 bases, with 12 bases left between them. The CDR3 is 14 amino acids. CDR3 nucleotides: TGTGCCAGCAGTTTCGGGGGGCTTGGTCAGCCCCAGCATTTT. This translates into CASSFGGLGQPQHF.

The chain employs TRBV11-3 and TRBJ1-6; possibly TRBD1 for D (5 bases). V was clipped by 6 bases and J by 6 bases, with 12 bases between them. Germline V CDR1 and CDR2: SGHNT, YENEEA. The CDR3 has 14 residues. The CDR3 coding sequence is TGTGCCAGCAGTTTCATAAGGGGTAATTCACCCCTCCACTTT. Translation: CASSFIRGNSPLHF.

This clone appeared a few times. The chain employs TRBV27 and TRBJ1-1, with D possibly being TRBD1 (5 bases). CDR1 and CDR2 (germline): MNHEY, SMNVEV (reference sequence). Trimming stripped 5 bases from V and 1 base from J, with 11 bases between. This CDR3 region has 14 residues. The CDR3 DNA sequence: TGTGCCAGCAGTCGACCCGACAGGAACACTGAAGCTTTCTTT. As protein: CASSRPDRNTEAFF.

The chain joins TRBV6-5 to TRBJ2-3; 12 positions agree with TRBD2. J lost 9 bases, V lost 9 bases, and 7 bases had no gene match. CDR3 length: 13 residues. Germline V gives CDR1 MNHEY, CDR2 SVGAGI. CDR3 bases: TGTGCCAGTCAGACTAGCGGGAGTGACACGCAGTATTTT. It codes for CASQTSGSDTQYF.

CDR3 sequence: CASSLGGGATDTQYF. The CDR3 nucleotides read TGTGCCAGCAGCTTAGGTGGCGGTGCCACAGATACGCAGTATTTT. This sequence joins TRBV7-9 and TRBJ2-3; D is undetermined. The germline V gene encodes CDR1 SEHNR and CDR2 FQNEAQ (reference sequence). V gave up 1 base and J gave up 2 bases, with 10 bases separating them. There are 15 residues in the CDR3.